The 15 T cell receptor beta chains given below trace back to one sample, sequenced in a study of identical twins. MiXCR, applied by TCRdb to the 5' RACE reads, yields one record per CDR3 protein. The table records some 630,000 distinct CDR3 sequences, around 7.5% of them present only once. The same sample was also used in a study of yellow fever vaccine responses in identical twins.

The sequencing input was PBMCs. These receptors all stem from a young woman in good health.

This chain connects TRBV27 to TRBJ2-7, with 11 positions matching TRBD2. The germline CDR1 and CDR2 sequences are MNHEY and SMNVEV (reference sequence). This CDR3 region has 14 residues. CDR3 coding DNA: TGTGCCACCAGGCCCCGGATGAAGACTAGCGGGGCCCCAGTC. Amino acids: CATRPRMKTSGAPV.

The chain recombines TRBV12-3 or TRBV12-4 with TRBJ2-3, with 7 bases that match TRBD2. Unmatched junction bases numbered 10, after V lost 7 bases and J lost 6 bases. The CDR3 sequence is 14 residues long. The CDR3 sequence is CASTYSGAGDTQYF. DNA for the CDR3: TGTGCCAGCACCTACAGCGGGGCGGGGGATACGCAGTATTTT.

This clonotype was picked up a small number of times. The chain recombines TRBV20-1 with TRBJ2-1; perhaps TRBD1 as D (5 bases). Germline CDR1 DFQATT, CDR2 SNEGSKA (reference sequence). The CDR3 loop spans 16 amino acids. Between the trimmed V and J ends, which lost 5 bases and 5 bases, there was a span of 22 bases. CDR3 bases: TGCAGTGCTGAAATAGGGCAGGGTGTGATCAACAATGAGCAGTTCTTC. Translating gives CSAEIGQGVINNEQFF.

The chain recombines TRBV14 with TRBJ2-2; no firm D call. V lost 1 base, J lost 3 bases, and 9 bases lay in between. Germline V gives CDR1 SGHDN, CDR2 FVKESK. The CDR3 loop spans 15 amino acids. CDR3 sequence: CASSQAKGYTGELFF. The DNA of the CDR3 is TGTGCCAGCAGCCAAGCGAAAGGGTACACCGGGGAGCTGTTTTTT.

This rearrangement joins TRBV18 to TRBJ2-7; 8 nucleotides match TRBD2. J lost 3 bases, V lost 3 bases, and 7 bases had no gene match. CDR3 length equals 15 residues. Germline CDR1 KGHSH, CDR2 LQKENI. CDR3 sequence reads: CASSPERSGSYEQYF. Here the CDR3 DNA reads TGTGCCAGCTCACCCGAGCGAAGCGGGAGCTACGAGCAGTACTTC.

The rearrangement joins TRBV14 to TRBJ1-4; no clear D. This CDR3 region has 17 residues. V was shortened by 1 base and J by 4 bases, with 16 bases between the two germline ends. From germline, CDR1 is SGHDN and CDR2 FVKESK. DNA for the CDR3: TGTGCCAGCAGCCAAGTGGGTTGGTCGGCGGGTAATGAAAAACTGTTTTTT. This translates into CASSQVGWSAGNEKLFF.

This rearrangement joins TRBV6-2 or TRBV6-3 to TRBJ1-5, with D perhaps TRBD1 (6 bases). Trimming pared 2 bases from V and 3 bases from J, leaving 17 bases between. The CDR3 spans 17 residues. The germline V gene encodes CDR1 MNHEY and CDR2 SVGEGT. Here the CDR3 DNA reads TGTGCCAGCAGTTACGAGAACAGGGCCCTCCCCAATCAGCCCCAGCATTTT. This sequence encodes CASSYENRALPNQPQHF.

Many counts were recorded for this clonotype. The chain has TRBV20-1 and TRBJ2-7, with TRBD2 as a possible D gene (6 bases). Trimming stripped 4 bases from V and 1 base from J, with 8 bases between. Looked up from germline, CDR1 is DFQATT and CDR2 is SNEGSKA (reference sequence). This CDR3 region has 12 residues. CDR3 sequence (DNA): TGCAGTGCTACGGGACTGTCCTACGAGCAGTACTTC. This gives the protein CSATGLSYEQYF.

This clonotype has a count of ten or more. Here the CDR3 DNA reads TGCGCCAGCAGCACGGGCCTACAAGAGACCCAGTACTTC. Amino acid sequence: CASSTGLQETQYF. V usage is TRBV5-1 and J usage is TRBJ2-5, with D uncertain. The germline V and J ends were trimmed by 4 bases and 2 bases, with 9 bases remaining between them. This CDR3 region has 13 residues. Germline CDR1 reads SGHRS; CDR2 reads YFSETQ.

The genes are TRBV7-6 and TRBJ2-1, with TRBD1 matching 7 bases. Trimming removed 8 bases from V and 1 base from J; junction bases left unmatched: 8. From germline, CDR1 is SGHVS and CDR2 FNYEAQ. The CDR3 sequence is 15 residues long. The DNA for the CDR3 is TGTGCCAGCTCTCAAGAGGGGGCGTCCTACAATGAGCAGTTCTTC. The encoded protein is CASSQEGASYNEQFF.

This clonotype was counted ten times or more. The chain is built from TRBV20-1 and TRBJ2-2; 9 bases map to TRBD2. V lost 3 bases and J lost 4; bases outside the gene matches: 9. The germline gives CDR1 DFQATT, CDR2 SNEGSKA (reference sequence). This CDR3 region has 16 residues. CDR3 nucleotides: TGCAGTGCTAGGCCGACTAGCGGACTATCCACCGGGGAGCTGTTTTTT. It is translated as CSARPTSGLSTGELFF.

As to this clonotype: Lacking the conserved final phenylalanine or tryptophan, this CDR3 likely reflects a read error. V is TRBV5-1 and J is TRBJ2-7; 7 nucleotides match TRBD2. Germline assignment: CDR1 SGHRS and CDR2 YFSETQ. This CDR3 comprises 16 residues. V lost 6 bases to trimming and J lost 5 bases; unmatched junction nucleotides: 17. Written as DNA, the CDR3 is TGCGCCAGCACCCCGAGGATGAGCGACGGGAGGAACGAGCAGTACTCC. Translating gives CASTPRMSDGRNEQYS.

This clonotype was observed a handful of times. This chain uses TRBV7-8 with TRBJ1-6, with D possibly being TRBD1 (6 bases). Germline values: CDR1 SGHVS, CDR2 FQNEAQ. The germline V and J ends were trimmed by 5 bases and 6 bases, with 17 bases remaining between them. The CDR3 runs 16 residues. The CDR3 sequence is CASSRRVGGGNSPLHF. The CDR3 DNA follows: TGTGCCAGCAGCCGCCGTGTAGGGGGAGGTAATTCACCCCTCCACTTT.

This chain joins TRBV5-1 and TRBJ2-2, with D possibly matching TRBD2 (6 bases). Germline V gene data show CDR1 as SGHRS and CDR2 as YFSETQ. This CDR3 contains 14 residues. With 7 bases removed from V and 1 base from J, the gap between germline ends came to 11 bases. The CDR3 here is CASGVSGNTGELFF. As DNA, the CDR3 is TGCGCCAGCGGTGTTAGCGGGAACACCGGGGAGCTGTTTTTT.

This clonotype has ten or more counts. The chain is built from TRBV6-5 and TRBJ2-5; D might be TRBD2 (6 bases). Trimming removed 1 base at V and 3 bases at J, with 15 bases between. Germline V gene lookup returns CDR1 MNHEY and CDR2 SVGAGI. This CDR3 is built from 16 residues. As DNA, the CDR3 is TGTGCCAGCAGTTACTGGGGGGTAGACTGGGAAGAGACCCAGTACTTC. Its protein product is CASSYWGVDWEETQYF.